The 27 T cell receptor beta chains below were found in one sample sequenced in a study of cytomegalovirus exposure and HLA in healthy donors. 60 Vbeta and 13 Jbeta primers were used in PCR. Assay: immunoSEQ multiplex PCR; the TCRdb copy retains only in-frame clones and omits some. This sample carries over 110,000 clones, about four fifths of them seen once, and the ten largest clones take about 5%. Sequenced material: PBMCs. These receptors came from a middle-aged man in good health and CMV-seronegative.

The sample holds one count of this clone. Here the CDR3 DNA reads TGTGCCAGCAGACCAGGGATAGCGGGTTTCACAGATACGCAGTATTTT. Its protein is CASRPGIAGFTDTQYF. The chain joins TRBV28 to TRBJ2-3; TRBD2 agrees at 7 bases. This CDR3 spans 16 amino acids. V lost 6 bases, J lost 2 bases, and 11 bases stayed unmatched. CDR1 is MDHEN, CDR2 SYDVKM, per germline.

The DNA of the CDR3 is TGCGCCAGCAGCTTAACTAGCGGGGGGGCGGAAGAGCAGTTCTTC. Translation gives CASSLTSGGAEEQFF. The chain joins TRBV5-1 to TRBJ2-1, with 13 positions matching TRBD2. Unmatched junction bases numbered 6, after V lost 2 bases and J lost 10 bases. From germline, CDR1 is SGHRS and CDR2 YFSETQ. The CDR3 covers 15 residues.

The chain has TRBV7-9 and TRBJ1-5; D is possibly TRBD1 (5 bases). V dropped 3 bases and J dropped 1 base, with 13 bases sitting between them. Germline CDR1 reads SEHNR; CDR2 reads FQNEAQ (reference sequence). The CDR3 spans 16 residues. CDR3 in amino acids: CASSFYRGGSNQPQHF. CDR3 nucleotide sequence: TGTGCCAGCAGCTTTTATCGGGGGGGAAGCAATCAGCCCCAGCATTTT.

The chain joins TRBV9 to TRBJ2-3; possibly TRBD2 for D (5 bases). V was clipped by 4 bases and J by 3 bases, with 9 bases between them. The length of the CDR3 is 13 residues. Germline V CDR1 and CDR2: SGDLS, YYNGEE. In nucleotides, the CDR3 is TGTGCCAGCAGCTCCCGAGGGACAGATACGCAGTATTTT. It codes for CASSSRGTDTQYF.

The chain has TRBV5-4 and TRBJ2-5; 7 positions agree with TRBD1. Germline V lookup: CDR1 SGHNT, CDR2 YYREEE (reference sequence). The V and J ends lost 2 bases and 2 bases, in that order; junction bases with no gene match: 6. The CDR3 is made up of 15 amino acids. CDR3 protein: CASSFRDREQETQYF. CDR3 nucleotides: TGTGCCAGCAGCTTCCGGGACAGAGAACAAGAGACCCAGTACTTC.

The chain links TRBV18 to TRBJ2-3; D is undetermined. The CDR3 runs 13 residues. Between the trimmed V and J ends, which lost 3 bases and 4 bases, there was a span of 8 bases. From germline, CDR1 is KGHSH and CDR2 LQKENI. CDR3 region: CASSPLEADTQYF. In nucleotides, the CDR3 is TGTGCCAGCTCACCCCTTGAGGCAGATACGCAGTATTTT.

This chain uses TRBV7-2 with TRBJ2-7; D might be TRBD2 (7 bases). This CDR3 is 16 amino acids long. Trimming left V 1 base short and J 2 bases short, with 15 bases between. Germline values: CDR1 SGHTA, CDR2 FQGNSA. The chain's CDR3 is CASSLEGGGVPYEQYF. CDR3 sequence (DNA): TGTGCCAGCAGCTTAGAGGGGGGGGGAGTTCCCTACGAGCAGTACTTC. Drawing the rest from reference TRBV7-2 and TRBJ2-7, the complete variable domain is GAGVSQSPSNKVTEKGKDVELRCDPISGHTALYWYRQSLGQGLEFLIYFQGNSAPDKSGLPSDRFSAERTGGSVSTLTIQRTQQEDSAVYLCASSLEGGGVPYEQYFGPGTRLTVT.

The chain employs TRBV2 and TRBJ1-5; possible D gene TRBD1, 6 bases. Trimming took off 0 bases at V and 4 bases at J, with 13 bases between the two ends. Germline values: CDR1 SNHLY, CDR2 FYNNEI. The CDR3 covers 16 residues. The CDR3 protein is CASSEAQSGVNQPQHF. The CDR3, as DNA: TGTGCCAGCAGTGAAGCGCAATCAGGGGTAAATCAGCCCCAGCATTTT.

This clone has only one observation. CDR3 in amino acids: CASSLSSQANSYNSPLHF. CDR3 bases: TGTGCCAGCAGCTTAAGTTCGCAGGCGAACTCCTATAATTCACCCCTCCACTTT. V gene TRBV7-9 combines with J gene TRBJ1-6, with no clear D. Trimming cost V 2 bases and J 0 bases, with 14 bases left between them. The CDR3 is 18 residues long. Germline values: CDR1 SEHNR, CDR2 FQNEAQ (reference sequence).

V usage is TRBV6-5 and J usage is TRBJ1-3, with TRBD1 identical over 7 bases. Germline trimming cut 0 bases from V and 4 bases from J; bases unmatched to any gene: 3. The CDR3 consists of 15 residues. Germline-derived CDR1 and CDR2 are MNHEY and SVGAGI. The CDR3 loop is CASSYSRQGGNTIYF. In nucleotides, the CDR3 is TGTGCCAGCAGTTACTCGAGACAGGGAGGAAACACCATATATTTT.

V is TRBV18 and J is TRBJ2-1, with a weak D call TRBD1 (6 bases). Trimming took 4 bases from V and 2 from J, leaving 9 bases between them. The CDR3 extends over 14 amino acids. Looked up from germline, CDR1 is KGHSH and CDR2 is LQKENI. CDR3 coding DNA: TGTGCCAGCTCACTTGACAGGACCTACAATGAGCAGTTCTTC. Encoded protein: CASSLDRTYNEQFF.

This chain uses TRBV5-4 with TRBJ1-2; tentative D call: TRBD1 (5 bases). V lost 5 bases to trimming and J lost 2 bases, with 10 bases between them. The CDR3 is 13 residues long. Germline CDR1 and CDR2: SGHNT and YYREEE (reference sequence). CDR3 sequence reads: CASSGAQNYGYTF. In DNA, the CDR3 is TGTGCCAGCAGTGGGGCCCAAAACTATGGCTACACCTTC.

The V call is TRBV28, the J call TRBJ1-1, with D perhaps TRBD1 (5 bases). The V end lost 10 bases, the J end lost 5 bases, and 17 bases lay between the germline ends. Per germline, CDR1 MDHEN and CDR2 SYDVKM. The CDR3 consists of 13 residues. The CDR3 bases are TGTGCCACCCTGGGGCAGGGAGGGACTGAAGCTTTCTTT. Its translation: CATLGQGGTEAFF.

This chain links TRBV11-3 with TRBJ2-7; possibly TRBD1 for D (5 bases). The germline V gene has CDR1 SGHNT and CDR2 YENEEA. This CDR3 spans 14 amino acids. Trimming removed 5 bases at V and 4 bases at J, with 15 bases between. CDR3 sequence reads: CASSRGHVGYEQYF. The DNA for the CDR3 is TGTGCCAGCAGCCGAGGACACGTGGGTTACGAGCAGTACTTC.

V and J are TRBV7-8 and TRBJ1-4; the match to TRBD1 covers 7 bases. The V and J ends lost 4 bases and 0 bases, in that order; junction bases with no gene match: 11. Germline V CDR1 and CDR2: SGHVS, FQNEAQ. The CDR3 is 18 amino acids. The CDR3 here is CASSSTLIQGSTNEKLFF. Written as DNA, the CDR3 is TGTGCCAGCAGCTCCACTCTGATACAGGGGTCAACTAATGAAAAACTGTTTTTT.

V usage is TRBV30 and J usage is TRBJ1-2; no clear D. The CDR3 totals 13 residues. Germline values: CDR1 GTSNPN, CDR2 SVGIG (reference sequence). Deletions cut 1 base from V and 13 bases from J, with 19 bases between. The CDR3 spells CAWSAGTLKSGTF. The CDR3 bases are TGTGCCTGGAGTGCGGGAACCCTTAAGAGCGGCACCTTC.

The V and J genes are TRBV19 and TRBJ1-2, with D tentatively TRBD1 (6 bases). Germline-derived CDR1 and CDR2 are LNHDA and SQIVND (reference sequence). The CDR3 covers 14 residues. Trimming removed 6 bases at V and 7 bases at J, with 18 bases between. The DNA of the CDR3 is TGTGCCAGTAGCCATGCGGGGGCAGGGATTGGCTACACCTTC. This translates into CASSHAGAGIGYTF. The whole variable domain, filled in from reference TRBV19 and TRBJ1-2, reads DGGITQSPKYLFRKEGQNVTLSCEQNLNHDAMYWYRQDPGQGLRLIYYSQIVNDFQKGDIAEGYSVSREKKESFPLTVTSAQKNPTAFYLCASSHAGAGIGYTFGSGTRLTVV.

The V and J genes are TRBV5-8 and TRBJ2-5; 10 positions match TRBD1. This CDR3 spans 15 amino acids. Unmatched junction bases numbered 7, after V lost 3 bases and J lost 5 bases. CDR1 is SGHTS, CDR2 YDEGEE, per germline. The CDR3 DNA sequence: TGTGCCAGCAGCTCGGGGACAGGGGAGATGGAGACCCAGTACTTC. It specifies CASSSGTGEMETQYF. Variable domain in full (rest from reference TRBV5-8 and TRBJ2-5): EAGVTQSPTHLIKTRGQQATLRCSPISGHTSVYWYQQALGLGLQFLLWYDEGEERNRGNFPPRFSGRQFPNYSSELNVNALELEDSALYLCASSSGTGEMETQYFGPGTRLLVL.

This clone was recorded only once. The chain couples TRBV11-2 to TRBJ2-3; maybe TRBD2 (5 bases). The length of the CDR3 is 15 residues. Trimming left V 5 bases short and J 3 bases short, with 15 bases between. Germline CDR1 and CDR2: SGHAT and FQNNGV. The CDR3 coding sequence is TGTGCCAGCAGCCCTTGGACCTCGGGGACAGATACGCAGTATTTT. Protein sequence: CASSPWTSGTDTQYF. The full variable domain, its missing parts supplied by reference TRBV11-2 and TRBJ2-3, is EAGVAQSPRYKIIEKRQSVAFWCNPISGHATLYWYQQILGQGPKLLIQFQNNGVVDDSQLPKDRFSAERLKGVDSTLKIQPAKLEDSAVYLCASSPWTSGTDTQYFGPGTRLTVL.

The chain carries TRBV27 and TRBJ1-5; D possibly corresponds to TRBD1 (6 bases). V lost 5 bases to trimming and J lost 3 bases, with 11 bases between them. This CDR3 is 14 amino acids long. Looked up from germline, CDR1 is MNHEY and CDR2 is SMNVEV (reference sequence). The CDR3 reads CASSNQGPNQPQHF. CDR3 nucleotide sequence: TGTGCCAGCAGTAATCAGGGGCCCAATCAGCCCCAGCATTTT.

V usage is TRBV28 and J usage is TRBJ1-5, with D perhaps TRBD1 (6 bases). Germline V lookup: CDR1 MDHEN, CDR2 SYDVKM. V lost 6 bases, J lost 4 bases, and 16 bases lay in between. The CDR3 loop spans 15 amino acids. The CDR3 DNA reads TGTGCCAGCAGCCAAACCGGGACACAGAATCAGCCCCAGCATTTT. It is translated as CASSQTGTQNQPQHF.

As concerns this clone: An end of the junction differs from the germline gene, which may be a read error. This chain connects TRBV7-9 to TRBJ2-3; possible D gene TRBD2, 6 bases. The germline V gene has CDR1 SEHNR and CDR2 FQNEAQ (reference sequence). This CDR3 is built from 12 residues. The CDR3 sequence is CSSRIAEDTQYF. CDR3 DNA sequence: TGTTCCAGCAGGATAGCGGAAGATACGCAGTATTTT. Based on the CDR3 plus reference TRBV7-9 and TRBJ2-3, the full variable domain is DTGVSQNPRHKITKRGQNVTFRCDPISEHNRLYWYRQTLGQGPEFLTYFQNEAQLEKSRLLSDRFSAERPKGSFSTLEIQRTEQGDSAMYLCSSRIAEDTQYFGPGTRLTVL.

The gene calls are TRBV2 and TRBJ2-1; TRBD2 matches 13 bases. Germline-derived CDR1 and CDR2 are SNHLY and FYNNEI. The CDR3 sequence is 16 residues long. Trimming removed 6 bases from V and 2 bases from J; junction bases left unmatched: 4. The CDR3 sequence: CASRGTSGGAYNEQFF. The CDR3 nucleotides are TGTGCCAGCAGGGGTACTAGCGGGGGGGCCTACAATGAGCAGTTCTTC.

This chain links TRBV6-6 with TRBJ1-1; D is ambiguous. CDR1 is MNHNY and CDR2 is SVGAGI in the germline V gene (reference sequence). The CDR3 is 14 residues long. Trimming removed 10 bases at V and 6 bases at J, with 21 bases between. CDR3 bases: TGTGCCACCAGCGTACTCCTACAAGGAGCTGAAGCTTTCTTT. This encodes CATSVLLQGAEAFF.

This clone was counted a few times. The DNA of the CDR3 is TGTGCCAGTAGTATCCCAGGGGGGACCTCTGGAAACACCATATATTTT. It codes for CASSIPGGTSGNTIYF. The V call is TRBV19, the J call TRBJ1-3; 7 bases match TRBD1. V gave up 3 bases and J gave up 0 bases; unmatched junction bases: 5. Germline V gene sequence: CDR1 LNHDA, CDR2 SQIVND (reference sequence). The CDR3 is made up of 16 amino acids.

The chain uses TRBV6-1 and TRBJ1-2; D not resolved. V lost 10 bases and J 8 bases, leaving 17 bases between the germline ends. There are 12 residues in the CDR3. Per the germline V gene, CDR1 is MNHNS and CDR2 is SASEGT. CDR3 nucleotide sequence: TGTGCCATTACGAGGGAATTTGGCGGCTACACCTTC. Its translation is CAITREFGGYTF.

This rearrangement joins TRBV6-1 to TRBJ2-3; 15 bases are a match to TRBD2. CDR1 is MNHNS, CDR2 SASEGT, per germline. The CDR3 has 15 residues. V dropped 4 bases and J dropped 8; count of bases not matched to a gene: 4. This CDR3 is CASSGTSGGAGTQYF. The CDR3, as DNA: TGTGCCAGCAGTGGGACTAGCGGGGGGGCAGGTACGCAGTATTTT.